This TCR beta chain was sequenced for a study of beta chain features in type 1 diabetes. The germline V gene has CDR1 MGHRA and CDR2 YSYEKL. This CDR3 spans 15 amino acids. V trimming: 8 bases; J trimming: 7 bases; junction bases outside the gene matches: 11. Of the isolated RNA, all was reverse transcribed, and so the sequenced material was expressed TCRB transcripts. Approximately 3.4 million reads, on average, came from each naive, central memory and regulatory T cell sample. The assay was immunoSEQ multiplex PCR, and TCRdb's table has in-frame clones only and misses some. Among 150,000 to 200,000 clones listed, around 8% were seen once. Findings and caveats of the study: Moderate but significant shortening of TCRB CDR3s was recorded in all four CD4+ subsets from Type 1 diabetes patients.

Purity above 95% was achieved in all sorted populations. Note on this clone: Its target is unknown.

Sequencing input: central memory CD4+ T cells from blood. The chain couples TRBV4-1 to TRBJ1-5; 10 nucleotides line up with TRBD1. This clonotype originated in a woman aged 40 to 50 with type 1 diabetes. CDR3 DNA: TGCGCCAGCCGCCCGGGGACAGGGGTTCAACAGCCCCAGCATTTT. It specifies CASRPGTGVQQPQHF.